The 26 T cell receptor beta chains listed next were all sequenced from one sample in a study of T cell responses to AZD1222 COVID-19 vaccine. The repertoire was sequenced with immunoSEQ multiplex PCR; TCRdb's copy has only in-frame clones and lacks some. The sample lists about 90,000 clones, around 89% seen once, with 9% to 13% in the top ten. The starting material was peripheral blood, obtained 28 days after the second AZD1222 dose. The origin of the receptors is an adult who received the AZD1222 COVID-19 vaccine.

The chain carries TRBV5-6 and TRBJ1-5, with D possibly being TRBD1 (6 bases). Germline CDR1 reads SGHDT; CDR2 reads YYEEEE. V shed 2 bases and J shed 2 bases, with 8 bases lying between them. This CDR3 is 14 amino acids long. In DNA, the CDR3 is TGTGCCAGCAGCTTCAGGACAGGCAATCAGCCCCAGCATTTT. It is translated as CASSFRTGNQPQHF.

The chain couples TRBV29-1 to TRBJ2-3, with D tentatively TRBD1 (5 bases). The CDR3 sequence is 14 residues long. Germline lookup yields CDR1 SQVTM and CDR2 ANQGSEA. The V end was cut by 6 bases, the J end by 2 bases, with 15 bases between. CDR3 protein: CSVRNRPPTDTQYF. The CDR3, as DNA: TGCAGCGTCCGAAACAGGCCACCCACAGATACGCAGTATTTT.

About this clone: Other DNA sequences in the sample encode the same CDR3. J is TRBJ2-7 and V is TRBV18; D perhaps matches TRBD1 (6 bases). Germline V CDR1 and CDR2: KGHSH, LQKENI. There are 14 residues in the CDR3. V lost 3 bases, J lost 0 bases, and 9 bases lay in between. CDR3 sequence reads: CASSPDRSSYEQYF. The CDR3 nucleotides read TGTGCCAGCTCACCGGACAGATCCTCCTACGAGCAGTACTTC. Combining the CDR3 with reference TRBV18 and TRBJ2-7 gives the whole variable domain NAGVMQNPRHLVRRRGQEARLRCSPMKGHSHVYWYRQLPEEGLKFMVYLQKENIIDESGMPKERFSAEFPKEGPSILRIQQVVRGDSAAYFCASSPDRSSYEQYFGPGTRLTVT.

This clone was detected only once. The chain combines TRBV4-1 with TRBJ1-4; 9 nucleotides line up with TRBD1. CDR3 size: 16 residues. Looked up from germline, CDR1 is MGHRA and CDR2 is YSYEKL. V was clipped by 4 bases and J by 7 bases; unmatched bases: 10. CDR3 bases: TGCGCCAGCAGCCGTCCGGGACAGGGTAACGGTGAAAAACTGTTTTTT. Its translation is CASSRPGQGNGEKLFF.

The sample holds a few counts of this clone. The genes are TRBV4-3 and TRBJ1-3; 12 nucleotides align to TRBD1. The ends lost 3 bases at V and 8 bases at J; junction bases unmatched: 5. Germline values: CDR1 LGHNA, CDR2 YSLEER. This CDR3 region has 15 residues. CDR3 DNA: TGCGCCAGCAGCCAGGGACAGGGGGCGTCGGACACCATATATTTT. Protein sequence: CASSQGQGASDTIYF.

The gene calls are TRBV30 and TRBJ2-7; 8 nucleotides line up with TRBD1. CDR1 and CDR2 from the germline V gene are GTSNPN and SVGIG (reference sequence). The CDR3 covers 14 residues. The trim removed 0 bases at V and 6 bases at J, leaving 7 bases unmatched. CDR3 bases: TGTGCCTGGAGTGTACTGGACAGGGTAGGCGAGCAGTACTTC. This sequence encodes CAWSVLDRVGEQYF.

In this sample, this clone turned up a few times. The rearrangement joins TRBV19 to TRBJ1-4; D might be TRBD1 (5 bases). Trimming left V 4 bases short and J 6 bases short, with 12 bases between. In germline, CDR1 is LNHDA, CDR2 SQIVND (reference sequence). The CDR3 sequence is 14 residues long. CDR3 nucleotide sequence: TGTGCCAGTAGTACAGGGTGGAGCGATGAAAAACTGTTTTTT. Amino acids: CASSTGWSDEKLFF.

This chain connects TRBV5-4 to TRBJ2-7, with 7 positions matching TRBD1. CDR1 is SGHNT, CDR2 YYREEE, per germline (reference sequence). J was trimmed by 6 bases and V by 2 bases; bases with no gene match: 5. The CDR3 sequence is 13 residues long. The CDR3 sequence: CASSLYRGPEQYF. The CDR3 nucleotides read TGTGCCAGCAGCTTATACAGGGGACCCGAGCAGTACTTC.

This chain uses TRBV27 with TRBJ1-6, with D possibly matching TRBD1 (6 bases). Germline lookup yields CDR1 MNHEY and CDR2 SMNVEV (reference sequence). The CDR3 totals 15 residues. V was trimmed by 6 bases and J by 1 base, leaving 10 bases between them. The CDR3: CASRGGGSYNSPLHF. CDR3 in DNA: TGTGCCAGCAGAGGGGGAGGTTCCTATAATTCACCCCTCCACTTT.

Turning to this clone: At one end the junction does not follow the germline gene, possibly because of a read error. This rearrangement joins TRBV7-7 to TRBJ2-3; no reliable D call. This CDR3 has 13 residues. Germline CDR1 and CDR2: SSHAT and FNYEAQ (reference sequence). The CDR3 bases are TGTGCTAGCAGCTTGCTTTACACAGATACGCAGTATTTT. This codes for CASSLLYTDTQYF.

This chain's CDR3 is CASSQDFDFTDTQYF. The CDR3 bases are TGCGCCAGCAGCCAAGATTTCGACTTCACAGATACGCAGTATTTT. The chain joins TRBV4-3 to TRBJ2-3; D is uncertain. The V end was cut by 0 bases, the J end by 2 bases, with 9 bases between. CDR3 size: 15 residues. CDR1 and CDR2 (germline): LGHNA, YSLEER.

The chain joins TRBV27 to TRBJ2-1; 9 nucleotides match TRBD2. Losses at the gene ends were 7 bases for V and 0 bases for J; bases not matched to a gene: 10. The CDR3 is made up of 17 amino acids. Germline CDR1 is MNHEY and CDR2 is SMNVEV (reference sequence). In DNA form, the CDR3 reads TGTGCCAGCACCCGGGCGGCGGGGGGGCCCTCCTACAATGAGCAGTTCTTC. Amino acid sequence: CASTRAAGGPSYNEQFF.

The J gene is TRBJ2-4, the V gene TRBV6-6, with D hard to call. The germline V gene encodes CDR1 MNHNY and CDR2 SVGAGI (reference sequence). The V end lost 6 bases, the J end lost 7 bases, and 7 bases lay between the germline ends. The CDR3 loop spans 11 amino acids. The CDR3 DNA is TGTGCCAGCAGCCAGACGAACATTCAGTACTTC. Its translation: CASSQTNIQYF.

This clone was observed a single time. This chain connects TRBV5-1 to TRBJ1-2; a possible D gene is TRBD1 (6 bases). Germline V gene sequence: CDR1 SGHRS, CDR2 YFSETQ. The V and J ends lost 7 bases and 2 bases respectively, with 12 bases between them. The CDR3 totals 13 residues. The CDR3 protein is CASSQQGNYGYTF. For the CDR3, the DNA is TGCGCCAGCTCTCAGCAGGGGAACTATGGCTACACCTTC.

The gene calls are TRBV27 and TRBJ2-1; TRBD1 matches 11 bases. The CDR3 extends over 15 amino acids. V lost 3 bases, J lost 4 bases, and 2 bases stayed unmatched. The germline CDR1 and CDR2 sequences are MNHEY and SMNVEV (reference sequence). The CDR3 DNA follows: TGTGCCAGCAGTTTGGGGACAGGGGGATACAATGAGCAGTTCTTC. Translation: CASSLGTGGYNEQFF.

This rearrangement joins TRBV10-3 to TRBJ2-2, with 7 bases aligning to TRBD1. V shed 7 bases and J 3 bases; nucleotides not matched to a gene: 5. The germline gives CDR1 ENHRY, CDR2 SYGVKD. The CDR3 length is 14 residues. The CDR3 loop reads CAIKGAWDTGELFF. The CDR3 coding sequence is TGTGCCATCAAGGGGGCCTGGGACACCGGGGAGCTGTTTTTT.

This clone was seen a few times. The chain links TRBV10-3 to TRBJ1-2; D gene uncertain. CDR1 is ENHRY, CDR2 SYGVKD, per germline. CDR3 length equals 13 residues. Trimming stripped 3 bases from V and 1 base from J, with 6 bases between. Here the CDR3 DNA reads TGTGCCATCAGTGACAGCAATAACTATGGCTACACCTTC. It translates to CAISDSNNYGYTF.

The V gene is TRBV18, the J gene TRBJ2-1, with 7 bases matching TRBD2. Per germline, CDR1 KGHSH and CDR2 LQKENI. V lost 7 bases and J lost 5; bases outside the gene matches: 5. This CDR3 contains 13 residues. This chain's CDR3 is CASFAGVDNEQFF. DNA for the CDR3: TGTGCCAGCTTCGCGGGGGTTGACAATGAGCAGTTCTTC.

V is TRBV12-5 and J is TRBJ1-5, with 7 positions matching TRBD1. CDR1 LGHNT and CDR2 FRNRAP come from the germline V gene. The V gene end was trimmed by 5 bases and the J gene end by 7 bases; junction bases not matched to a gene: 14. This CDR3 comprises 16 residues. CDR3 protein: CASGPFGGQGEQPQHF. The CDR3, as DNA: TGTGCTAGTGGTCCTTTTGGTGGGCAGGGGGAACAGCCCCAGCATTTT.

V gene TRBV29-1 combines with J gene TRBJ2-5; TRBD2 aligns across 12 bases. Germline CDR1 and CDR2: SQVTM and ANQGSEA. The CDR3 is made up of 16 amino acids. Trimming at V came to 2 bases and at J to 4 bases, leaving 8 bases not matched to a gene. CDR3 region: CSVETLAGGLIETQYF. In nucleotides, the CDR3 is TGCAGCGTTGAAACCCTAGCGGGGGGGCTGATAGAGACCCAGTACTTC. Full variable domain (outside the CDR3, taken from reference TRBV29-1 and TRBJ2-5): SAVISQKPSRDICQRGTSLTIQCQVDSQVTMMFWYRQQPGQSLTLIATANQGSEATYESGFVIDKFPISRPNLTFSTLTVSNMSPEDSSIYLCSVETLAGGLIETQYFGPGTRLLVL.

In its sample, this clone was seen once. The chain employs TRBV10-2 and TRBJ2-1; 9 bases agree with TRBD1. The CDR3 loop spans 13 amino acids. V lost 2 bases to trimming and J lost 10 bases; unmatched junction nucleotides: 3. Looked up from germline, CDR1 is WSHSY and CDR2 is SAAADI. The CDR3 protein is CASSEGDRVEQFF. In nucleotides, the CDR3 is TGCGCCAGCAGTGAGGGGGACAGGGTCGAGCAGTTCTTC.

This clone was observed once. This chain uses TRBV11-3 with TRBJ2-2, with D perhaps TRBD2 (7 bases). Germline assignment: CDR1 SGHNT and CDR2 YENEEA. CDR3 length equals 15 residues. The V end lost 3 bases, the J end lost 12 bases, and 20 bases lay between the germline ends. The CDR3 nucleotides are TGTGCCAGCAGCTTCAGCCTGGGTCGGGGGGCCCAGCTGTTTTTT. Amino acid sequence: CASSFSLGRGAQLFF. The whole variable domain, remainder taken from reference TRBV11-3 and TRBJ2-2, is EAGVVQSPRYKIIEKKQPVAFWCNPISGHNTLYWYLQNLGQGPELLIRYENEEAVDDSQLPKDRFSAERLKGVDSTLKIQPAELGDSAVYLCASSFSLGRGAQLFFGEGSRLTVL.

The CDR3 nucleotides are TGTGCCAGCAGCGGAACTAGCGGGAGTATCTATGAGCAGTTCTTC. It translates to CASSGTSGSIYEQFF. The chain couples TRBV13 to TRBJ2-1; 11 positions match TRBD2. This CDR3 region has 15 residues. J lost 8 bases, V lost 5 bases, and 8 bases had no gene match. Germline CDR1 reads PRHDT; CDR2 reads FYEKMQ (reference sequence).

The gene calls are TRBV5-4 and TRBJ1-4; TRBD1 might be the D (6 bases). V dropped 1 base and J dropped 2 bases, with 12 bases sitting between them. Germline CDR1 and CDR2: SGHNT and YYREEE (reference sequence). CDR3 length: 16 residues. The CDR3 loop reads CASSLSIGGTNEKLFF. The CDR3 nucleotides are TGTGCCAGCAGCTTGTCAATAGGGGGGACTAATGAAAAACTGTTTTTT.

The CDR3 loop is CAISESTRGPNTGELFF. For the CDR3, the DNA is TGTGCCATCAGTGAGTCGACGAGGGGGCCGAACACCGGGGAGCTGTTTTTT. The chain couples TRBV10-3 to TRBJ2-2, with TRBD1 matching over 7 bases. Germline V gene lookup returns CDR1 ENHRY and CDR2 SYGVKD. Germline trimming cut 0 bases from V and 0 bases from J; bases unmatched to any gene: 4. The CDR3 is 17 residues long.

This chain links TRBV5-1 with TRBJ2-7; D ambiguous. V dropped 0 bases and J dropped 0 bases, with 10 bases sitting between them. Germline CDR1 reads SGHRS; CDR2 reads YFSETQ. This CDR3 comprises 15 residues. The DNA of the CDR3 is TGCGCCAGCAGCTTGGAGGGTCATTCCTCCTACGAGCAGTACTTC. Translated: CASSLEGHSSYEQYF.